Included here is one T cell receptor (beta chain) sequence, with context. What it binds is not known. Per the original methods: For the immunoSEQ data, sequences were junction-only without quality scores, so filtering differed. Repertoires were generated with immunoSEQ multiplex PCR, while TCRdb's copy carries only in-frame clones and drops some. That table is the source of V, J and clone size, and D and trimming were worked out from the DNA. The table records about 960,000 clones, approximately 80% of them present only once. This entry belongs to a study of shared clonotypes between healthy human individuals. Study-wide points: Non-shared clonotypes had lower generation probabilities than those shared by all four donors.

The V end lost 0 bases, the J end lost 6 bases, and 10 bases lay between the germline ends. Germline lookup yields CDR1 SGDLS and CDR2 YYNGEE. This CDR3 has 13 residues. Sequencing was performed on memory CD4+ T cells sorted from blood. Noted subset: CD45RA-negative fraction. The sequence was collected from a man between 18 and 29 years old in good health. The V gene is TRBV9, the J gene TRBJ2-7, with a weak D call TRBD2 (5 bases). The CDR3 region is CASSVAVGSEQYF. The CDR3 nucleotides are TGTGCCAGCAGCGTAGCAGTAGGGAGCGAGCAGTACTTC.